This T cell receptor beta chain was recovered during a study of blood T cell repertoires in COVID-19. At the level of the study: Acute and convalescent COVID-19 specimens originated in the United States, Italy and Spain. From T cells, B-cell-depleted T cells, or PBMCs came the material, which was cDNA or gDNA.

This table comes from immunoSEQ multiplex PCR, and its TCRdb copy is limited to in-frame clones, with some not included. Of roughly 80,000 clones in the sample, around 90% were seen once. The CDR3 covers 16 residues. Germline assignment: CDR1 SGHTA and CDR2 FQGNSA. The V segment lost 4 bases and the J segment 5 bases; nucleotides outside the gene matches: 13. The V and J genes are TRBV7-2 and TRBJ2-7; 8 bases agree with TRBD2. Sequenced: peripheral blood. The sequence derives from a human donor in a cohort sampled during active COVID-19. CDR3: CASSSQLMTSAHEQYF. The CDR3 DNA reads as TGTGCCAGCAGCTCCCAGCTGATGACTAGCGCCCACGAGCAGTACTTC.